This entry is about one T cell receptor beta chain. The data originate from a study of radiotherapy plus CTLA-4 blockade in lung cancer. The CDR3 is 15 residues long. TCRdb's table, derived via immunoSEQ multiplex PCR, lists solely in-frame clones and lacks some. The table has roughly 77,000 clones, roughly 74% seen once. Material: peripheral blood, obtained from a patient treated with radiotherapy plus ipilimumab. The chain links TRBV12-1 to TRBJ2-7; the DNA was not used to check the table's D call, TRBD2. TRBV12-1 is tagged as a pseudogene. The TCR comes from a human donor with non-small cell lung cancer whose response to radiotherapy plus ipilimumab could not be evaluated. As DNA, the CDR3 is TGTGCCAGCAGCTCCCCCTTGCGGGAGGCCTACGAGCAGTACTTC. It is translated as CASSSPLREAYEQYF.